The 28 T cell receptor beta chains listed next were all sequenced from one sample in a study of control samples from healthy donors and cancer patients (dated by TCRdb to the early 2020s). Library preparation employed the immunoSEQ multiplex PCR assay. Drawn from immuneACCESS, this table holds only the in-frame rearrangements with V and J called that TCRdb kept. Clones are partly lost; checked studies trace under half to an unresolved V gene and leave the rest unexplained. The sample table holds about 79,000 clones, of which over 85% were seen once. The top ten clonotypes cover about 1.3% of the sample. Material: PBMCs. The source is a woman between 40 and 50 years old with lung cancer.

J is TRBJ1-3 and V is TRBV7-3; a weak D match, TRBD1 (6 bases). Germline V gives CDR1 SGHTA, CDR2 FQGTGA. The CDR3 extends over 18 amino acids. V was clipped by 2 bases and J by 0 bases, with 17 bases between them. The CDR3 loop is CASSLGPGQPSSGNTIYF. The CDR3 DNA reads TGTGCCAGCAGCTTAGGACCGGGACAACCTTCCTCTGGAAACACCATATATTTT.

The V gene is TRBV11-3, the J gene TRBJ2-3, with 13 bases identical to TRBD2. From germline, CDR1 is SGHNT and CDR2 YENEEA. V gave up 5 bases and J gave up 2 bases; unmatched junction bases: 7. This CDR3 is built from 17 residues. Written as DNA, the CDR3 is TGTGCCAGCAGCCGGACTAGCGGGGGTTGGGTCACAGATACGCAGTATTTT. Protein sequence: CASSRTSGGWVTDTQYF.

J is TRBJ1-2 and V is TRBV5-4; maybe TRBD1 (5 bases). The CDR3 is made up of 13 amino acids. Trimming took off 2 bases at V and 3 bases at J, with 8 bases between the two ends. Per germline, CDR1 SGHNT and CDR2 YYREEE (reference sequence). CDR3 region: CASSLGVDYGYTF. Here the CDR3 DNA reads TGTGCCAGCAGCTTAGGGGTTGACTATGGCTACACCTTC.

This clone is a singleton in its sample. The chain employs TRBV10-1 and TRBJ1-6; 7 positions agree with TRBD1. The CDR3 has 13 residues. Germline trimming cut 4 bases from V and 6 bases from J; bases unmatched to any gene: 0. CDR1 WNHNN and CDR2 SYGVQD come from the germline V gene (reference sequence). In nucleotides, the CDR3 is TGCGCCAGCAGTGGACAGGGTAATTCACCCCTCCACTTT. Translated: CASSGQGNSPLHF.

The J gene is TRBJ1-2, the V gene TRBV30, with D hard to call. The germline V and J ends were trimmed by 2 bases and 7 bases, with 20 bases remaining between them. The CDR3 spans 15 residues. CDR1 GTSNPN and CDR2 SVGIG come from the germline V gene (reference sequence). CDR3 in DNA: TGTGCCTGGAGTCCCACTGCAGGTCGATGGCCTGGCTACACCTTC. Protein: CAWSPTAGRWPGYTF.

The chain uses TRBV14 and TRBJ2-5; D not certain. CDR3 size: 13 residues. CDR1 SGHDN and CDR2 FVKESK come from the germline V gene. V lost 1 base, J lost 4 bases, and 7 bases lay in between. The chain's CDR3 is CASSQAWTETQYF. The CDR3 DNA sequence: TGTGCCAGCAGCCAAGCATGGACAGAGACCCAGTACTTC.

V and J are TRBV11-3 and TRBJ1-1, with D perhaps TRBD1 (6 bases). This CDR3 is built from 14 residues. The V end lost 3 bases, the J end lost 1 base, and 9 bases lay between the germline ends. Germline loops: CDR1 SGHNT, CDR2 YENEEA. The CDR3 protein is CASSLGGGNTEAFF. Written as DNA, the CDR3 is TGTGCCAGCAGCTTGGGGGGCGGGAACACTGAAGCTTTCTTT.

The chain carries TRBV3-1 (or the pseudogene TRBV3-2) and TRBJ2-2; 9 bases agree with TRBD1. Unmatched junction bases numbered 6, after V lost 6 bases and J lost 1 base. This CDR3 is built from 16 residues. Germline-derived CDR1 and CDR2 are LGHDT and YNNKEL (reference sequence). Here the CDR3 reads CASRKQGALNTGELFF. Written as DNA, the CDR3 is TGTGCCAGCAGAAAACAGGGGGCCTTGAACACCGGGGAGCTGTTTTTT.

The genes are TRBV11-3 and TRBJ2-4, with TRBD1 as a possible D gene (6 bases). CDR3 length: 14 amino acids. The ends were cut back, 6 bases at V and 7 bases at J, with 16 bases in the middle. The germline gives CDR1 SGHNT, CDR2 YENEEA. In DNA form, the CDR3 reads TGTGCCAGCAGGCTGGACAGTCTCCCGAACATTCAGTACTTC. Residues: CASRLDSLPNIQYF.

The chain joins TRBV5-4 to TRBJ1-2, with TRBD1 as a possible D gene (5 bases). Germline V gene data show CDR1 as SGHNT and CDR2 as YYREEE (reference sequence). The V gene lost 3 bases and the J gene lost 8 bases, with 23 bases spanning the gap. The CDR3 sequence is 16 residues long. The CDR3 DNA sequence: TGTGCCAGCAGCTGGTCGACTACGGGACGTCGAGTCGGCTACACCTTC. Encoded protein: CASSWSTTGRRVGYTF. The full variable domain, rest sourced from reference TRBV5-4 and TRBJ1-2, is ETGVTQSPTHLIKTRGQQVTLRCSSQSGHNTVSWYQQALGQGPQFIFQYYREEENGRGNFPPRFSGLQFPNYSSELNVNALELDDSALYLCASSWSTTGRRVGYTFGSGTRLTVV.

The CDR3 loop is CASSTTLGNTIYF. In nucleotides, the CDR3 is TGTGCCAGCAGCACCACGTTGGGAAACACCATATATTTT. The J gene is TRBJ1-3, the V gene TRBV5-6; D unclear. The CDR3 runs to 13 residues. Trimming removed 4 bases from V and 4 bases from J, with 9 bases in between. Per the germline V gene, CDR1 is SGHDT and CDR2 is YYEEEE.

The chain joins TRBV5-1 to TRBJ2-7; 12 nucleotides align to TRBD2. V lost 1 base and J lost 5; bases outside the gene matches: 10. This CDR3 has 17 amino acids. Per germline, CDR1 SGHRS and CDR2 YFSETQ. The CDR3, as DNA: TGCGCCAGCAGCTTGATCAGACTAGCGGGGGAAGGGGACGAGCAGTACTTC. Translation gives CASSLIRLAGEGDEQYF.

This sequence joins TRBV28 and TRBJ1-5; possible D gene TRBD1, 5 bases. The V and J ends lost 7 bases and 2 bases respectively, with 12 bases between them. The CDR3 contains 14 residues. CDR1 and CDR2 from the germline V gene are MDHEN and SYDVKM. CDR3 nucleotides: TGTGCCAGCACTGGGGGATTGGGCAATCAGCCCCAGCATTTT. This sequence encodes CASTGGLGNQPQHF.

The chain combines TRBV19 with TRBJ1-1, with 8 nucleotides matching TRBD1. The germline V gene has CDR1 LNHDA and CDR2 SQIVND (reference sequence). V lost 5 bases and J lost 4; bases outside the gene matches: 3. The CDR3 is 13 amino acids. The CDR3, as DNA: TGTGCCAGTAGTTCGACAGGGGTCACTGAAGCTTTCTTT. It is translated as CASSSTGVTEAFF.

The V call is TRBV5-1, the J call TRBJ1-5; no clear D. The germline V gene encodes CDR1 SGHRS and CDR2 YFSETQ. This CDR3 has 14 residues. V was shortened by 0 bases and J by 4 bases, with 8 bases between the two germline ends. CDR3 sequence (DNA): TGCGCCAGCAGCTTGGGTGGGGTAAATCAGCCCCAGCATTTT. This translates into CASSLGGVNQPQHF.

V is TRBV7-2 and J is TRBJ1-5; D is unclear. Germline-derived CDR1 and CDR2 are SGHTA and FQGNSA. The CDR3 contains 14 residues. Trimming removed 5 bases from V and 2 bases from J, with 10 bases in between. Here the CDR3 reads CASSPGPGNQPQHF. For the CDR3, the DNA is TGTGCCAGCAGCCCGGGTCCAGGCAATCAGCCCCAGCATTTT.

V usage is TRBV7-9 and J usage is TRBJ2-1; D not resolved. Germline V gene lookup returns CDR1 SEHNR and CDR2 FQNEAQ (reference sequence). V lost 5 bases to trimming and J lost 8 bases, with 13 bases between them. This CDR3 has 13 amino acids. CDR3 residues: CASSPPRYYEQFF. In nucleotides, the CDR3 is TGTGCCAGCAGCCCGCCCCGTTATTATGAGCAGTTCTTC.

The chain carries TRBV30 and TRBJ1-1; tentatively, D is TRBD1 (5 bases). V lost 0 bases and J lost 4, with 15 bases in between. Germline assignment: CDR1 GTSNPN and CDR2 SVGIG (reference sequence). The CDR3 totals 15 residues. CDR3: CAWSVRGGAGTEAFF. The CDR3 nucleotides are TGTGCCTGGAGTGTACGGGGGGGAGCGGGCACTGAAGCTTTCTTT.

This sequence joins TRBV5-1 and TRBJ1-4; D possibly corresponds to TRBD1 (6 bases). The CDR3 has 15 residues. The ends were cut back, 4 bases at V and 8 bases at J, with 18 bases in the middle. CDR1 is SGHRS, CDR2 YFSETQ, per germline. CDR3 DNA: TGCGCCAGCAGCAAGGGGGGGTCAAACCAAGAAAAACTGTTTTTT. Translating gives CASSKGGSNQEKLFF.

This chain joins TRBV7-8 and TRBJ1-2; possible D gene TRBD1, 6 bases. This CDR3 contains 17 residues. Germline V CDR1 and CDR2: SGHVS, FQNEAQ. Trimming took off 0 bases at V and 3 bases at J, with 17 bases between the two ends. The CDR3 DNA sequence: TGTGCCAGCAGCTTAGCGCTAATTCCCGGGGGCCACTATGGCTACACCTTC. This codes for CASSLALIPGGHYGYTF.

CDR3 loop: CAGTPTKDGYTF. The CDR3 DNA reads as TGTGCCGGAACCCCGACAAAGGATGGCTACACCTTC. The rearrangement uses TRBV2 and TRBJ1-2; D unclear. The CDR3 is 12 residues long. The V end was cut by 11 bases, the J end by 6 bases, with 16 bases between. The germline V gene has CDR1 SNHLY and CDR2 FYNNEI.

The J gene is TRBJ1-1, the V gene TRBV15, with 7 bases that match TRBD1. The V segment lost 1 base and the J segment 3 bases; nucleotides outside the gene matches: 8. Germline lookup yields CDR1 LNHNV and CDR2 YYDKDF (reference sequence). The CDR3 runs 16 residues. CDR3 bases: TGTGCCACCAGCAGAGGAGGGGGCGCAGGGGACACTGAAGCTTTCTTT. Translation: CATSRGGGAGDTEAFF.

The chain uses TRBV7-9 and TRBJ2-6; D perhaps matches TRBD1 (6 bases). Germline V gene lookup returns CDR1 SEHNR and CDR2 FQNEAQ (reference sequence). Deletions cut 5 bases from V and 13 bases from J, with 21 bases between. The length of the CDR3 is 15 residues. The CDR3 region has the DNA TGTGCCAGCAGCCAGACACAGGGATCTAAAGGAGTCCTGACTTTC. It translates to CASSQTQGSKGVLTF.

Written as DNA, the CDR3 is TGTGCCAGCACCTCCCGGGGGGAGCAGTACTTC. Its translation: CASTSRGEQYF. This sequence joins TRBV3-1 (or the pseudogene TRBV3-2) and TRBJ2-7, with a possible D match to TRBD2 (6 bases). CDR1 is LGHDT and CDR2 is YNNKEL in the germline V gene (reference sequence). The length of the CDR3 is 11 residues. V was trimmed by 7 bases and J by 7 bases, leaving 11 bases between them.

This clone was seen once. The CDR3 coding sequence is TGTGCCAGCAGCCAACATTACAGGGGAGGGGCTGAAGCTTTCTTT. Encoded protein: CASSQHYRGGAEAFF. V gene TRBV3-1 (or the pseudogene TRBV3-2) combines with J gene TRBJ1-1; the match to TRBD1 covers 7 bases. V dropped 2 bases and J dropped 6; count of bases not matched to a gene: 9. Per germline, CDR1 LGHDT and CDR2 YNNKEL (reference sequence). The CDR3 runs to 15 residues.

CDR3 protein: CASSIGSTEAFF. The CDR3 DNA is TGTGCCAGTAGTATTGGTTCCACTGAAGCTTTCTTT. The rearrangement uses TRBV19 and TRBJ1-1; no reliable D call. The CDR3 loop spans 12 amino acids. The germline V gene encodes CDR1 LNHDA and CDR2 SQIVND (reference sequence). Trimming shortened V by 3 bases and J by 4 bases, and 6 bases separated the two germline ends.

This sequence joins TRBV6-5 and TRBJ2-7; no clear D gene. The germline gives CDR1 MNHEY, CDR2 SVGAGI. The V end was cut by 0 bases, the J end by 3 bases, with 12 bases between. The CDR3 sequence is 15 residues long. CDR3 region: CASSYSISRSYEQYF. DNA of the CDR3: TGTGCCAGCAGTTACTCGATTTCGAGGAGCTACGAGCAGTACTTC.

The chain links TRBV5-1 to TRBJ1-4; 7 positions match TRBD1. The CDR3 has 15 residues. Germline V gene data show CDR1 as SGHRS and CDR2 as YFSETQ. With 0 bases clipped from V and 7 bases from J, the junction kept 6 bases outside the gene matches. The CDR3 region has the DNA TGCGCCAGCAGCTTGGACAGGGGTAGCGGTGAAAAACTGTTTTTT. The encoded protein is CASSLDRGSGEKLFF.